A selection of T cell receptor beta chains follows, all from one sample in a study of blood T cell repertoires in COVID-19. Clones were sequenced by immunoSEQ multiplex PCR, and TCRdb holds only the in-frame ones, with some missing. The sample has some 100,000 clones, 88% seen once. Sequenced material: peripheral blood. The receptors come from a man aged 50-59 years with COVID-19, enrolled during active disease. Both conserved end residues are part of each CDR3. Fields, in order: J gene, D gene, V gene, CDR3 protein, CDR3 DNA. A D gene is named only where the DNA matches it firmly.

j_call: TRBJ2-4
d_call: TRBD2
v_call: TRBV7-9
cdr3_aa: CASSSGTNLKNIQYF
cdr3_nt: TGTGCCAGCAGCTCCGGGACTAACCTCAAAAACATTCAGTACTTC

j_call: TRBJ1-4
d_call: TRBD1
v_call: TRBV5-1
cdr3_aa: CASSSDRVSEKLFF
cdr3_nt: TGCGCCAGCAGCTCGGACAGGGTCTCCGAAAAACTGTTTTTT

j_call: TRBJ1-4
d_call: TRBD1
v_call: TRBV27
cdr3_aa: CASSLPIDREHLEKLFF
cdr3_nt: TGTGCCAGCAGTTTACCCATTGACAGGGAGCATCTGGAAAAACTGTTTTTT

j_call: TRBJ1-5
d_call: NA
v_call: TRBV3-1/TRBV3-2
cdr3_aa: CASSQDQIQPQHF
cdr3_nt: TGTGCCAGCAGCCAAGATCAAATTCAGCCCCAGCATTTT

j_call: TRBJ1-1
d_call: TRBD1
v_call: TRBV18
cdr3_aa: CASSPDRGRTEAFF
cdr3_nt: TGTGCCAGCTCTCCAGACAGGGGGCGAACTGAAGCTTTCTTT

j_call: TRBJ1-2
d_call: NA
v_call: TRBV6-4
cdr3_aa: CASSAGGAENYGYTF
cdr3_nt: TGTGCCAGCAGTGCGGGAGGGGCAGAGAACTATGGCTACACCTTC

j_call: TRBJ1-2
d_call: NA
v_call: TRBV4-1
cdr3_aa: CASSQTGNYGYTF
cdr3_nt: TGCGCCAGCAGCCAGACAGGAAACTATGGCTACACCTTC

j_call: TRBJ1-6
d_call: NA
v_call: TRBV9
cdr3_aa: CASSVATGYNSPLHF
cdr3_nt: TGTGCCAGCAGCGTCGCTACAGGCTATAATTCACCCCTCCACTTT

j_call: TRBJ1-4
d_call: NA
v_call: TRBV3-1/TRBV3-2
cdr3_aa: CASSHHRAGGATNEKLFF
cdr3_nt: TGTGCCAGCAGCCATCATCGGGCCGGGGGGGCGACTAATGAAAAACTGTTTTTT

j_call: TRBJ1-5
d_call: NA
v_call: TRBV28
cdr3_aa: CASSFRWVGGRENQPQHF
cdr3_nt: TGTGCCAGCAGTTTCAGGTGGGTGGGTGGCAGGGAAAATCAGCCCCAGCATTTT

j_call: TRBJ1-4
d_call: TRBD1
v_call: TRBV28
cdr3_aa: CASSTDRGTEKLFF
cdr3_nt: TGTGCCAGCAGTACCGACAGGGGAACTGAAAAACTGTTTTTT

j_call: TRBJ1-5
d_call: TRBD1
v_call: TRBV6-5
cdr3_aa: CASTPDRGGNQPQHF
cdr3_nt: TGTGCCAGCACACCAGACAGGGGGGGCAATCAGCCCCAGCATTTT

j_call: TRBJ1-2
d_call: NA
v_call: TRBV7-2
cdr3_aa: CASSRDITNYGYTF
cdr3_nt: TGTGCCAGCAGCCGGGACATAACTAACTATGGCTACACCTTC

j_call: TRBJ2-1
d_call: TRBD1
v_call: TRBV4-3
cdr3_aa: CASSQATGDFYNEQFF
cdr3_nt: TGCGCCAGCAGCCAGGCGACAGGGGATTTCTACAATGAGCAGTTCTTC

j_call: TRBJ2-2
d_call: TRBD1
v_call: TRBV29-1
cdr3_aa: CSVRQGYTSNTGELFF
cdr3_nt: TGCAGCGTTCGACAGGGGTATACTTCGAACACCGGGGAGCTGTTTTTT

j_call: TRBJ1-1
d_call: NA
v_call: TRBV19
cdr3_aa: CASSDTLNTEAFF
cdr3_nt: TGTGCCAGTAGTGACACTCTGAACACTGAAGCTTTCTTT